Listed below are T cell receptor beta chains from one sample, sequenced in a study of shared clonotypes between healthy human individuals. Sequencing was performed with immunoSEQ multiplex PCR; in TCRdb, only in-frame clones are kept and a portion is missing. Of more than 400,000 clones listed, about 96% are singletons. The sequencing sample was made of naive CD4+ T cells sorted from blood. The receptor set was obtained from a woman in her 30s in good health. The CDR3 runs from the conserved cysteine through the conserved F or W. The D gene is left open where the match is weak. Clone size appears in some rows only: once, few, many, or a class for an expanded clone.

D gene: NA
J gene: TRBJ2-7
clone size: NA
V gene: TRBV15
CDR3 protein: CATSNRGRGAKQTYEQYF
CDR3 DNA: TGTGCCACCAGCAACCGCGGCAGGGGGGCTAAACAAACCTACGAGCAGTACTTC

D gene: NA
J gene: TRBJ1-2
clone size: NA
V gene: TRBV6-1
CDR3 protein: CASSEWEGNYGYTF
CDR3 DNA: TGTGCCAGCAGTGAATGGGAGGGGAACTATGGCTACACCTTC

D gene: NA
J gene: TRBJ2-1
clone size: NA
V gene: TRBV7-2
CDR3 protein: CASSLDQVGLYNEQFF
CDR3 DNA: TGTGCCAGCAGCTTAGATCAGGTCGGGCTCTACAATGAGCAGTTCTTC

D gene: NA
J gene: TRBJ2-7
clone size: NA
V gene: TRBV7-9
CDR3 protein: CASSLSYEQYF
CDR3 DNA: TGTGCCAGCAGCCTCAGCTACGAGCAGTACTTC

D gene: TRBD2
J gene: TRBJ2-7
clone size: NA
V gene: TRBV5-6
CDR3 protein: CASGFQTSGSYEQYF
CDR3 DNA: TGTGCCAGCGGTTTCCAGACTAGCGGGAGCTACGAGCAGTACTTC

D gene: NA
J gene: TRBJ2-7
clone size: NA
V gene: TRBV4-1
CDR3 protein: CASSSGRNYEQYF
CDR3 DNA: TGCGCCAGCAGTTCGGGACGGAACTACGAGCAGTACTTC

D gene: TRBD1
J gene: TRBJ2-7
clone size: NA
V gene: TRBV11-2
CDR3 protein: CASSTDRFYEQYF
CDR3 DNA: TGTGCCAGCAGCACGGACAGGTTCTACGAGCAGTACTTC

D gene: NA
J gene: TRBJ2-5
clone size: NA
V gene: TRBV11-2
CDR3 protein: CASSLQETQYF
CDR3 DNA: TGTGCCAGCAGCTTACAAGAGACCCAGTACTTC

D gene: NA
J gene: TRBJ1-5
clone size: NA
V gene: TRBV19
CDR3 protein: CASSISQPQHF
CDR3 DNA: TGTGCCAGTAGTATTAGTCAGCCCCAGCATTTT

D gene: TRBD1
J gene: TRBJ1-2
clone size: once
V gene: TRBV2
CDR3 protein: CASKTGTGYYGYTF
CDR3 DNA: TGTGCCAGCAAAACCGGGACAGGGTACTATGGCTACACCTTC

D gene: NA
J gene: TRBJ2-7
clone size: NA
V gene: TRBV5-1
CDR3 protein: CASTPVAGAYEQYF
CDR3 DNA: TGCGCCAGCACTCCCGTGGCGGGCGCCTACGAGCAGTACTTC

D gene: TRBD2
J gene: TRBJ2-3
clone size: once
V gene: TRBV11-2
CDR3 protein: CATGQRDTDTQYF
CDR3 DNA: TGTGCCACGGGCCAGCGGGATACAGATACGCAGTATTTT

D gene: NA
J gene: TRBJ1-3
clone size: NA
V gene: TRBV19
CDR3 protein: CASSSLGPHSGNTIYF
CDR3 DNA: TGTGCCAGTAGTTCTTTAGGACCACACTCTGGAAACACCATATATTTT

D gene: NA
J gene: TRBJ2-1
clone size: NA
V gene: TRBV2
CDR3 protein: CASSDLGAGFNEQFF
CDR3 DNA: TGTGCCAGCAGTGATTTAGGGGCCGGGTTCAATGAGCAGTTCTTC

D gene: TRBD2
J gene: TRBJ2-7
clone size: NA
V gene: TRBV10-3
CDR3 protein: CAISESALAGRGEQYF
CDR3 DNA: TGTGCCATCAGTGAGTCGGCCCTAGCGGGTCGCGGGGAGCAGTACTTC

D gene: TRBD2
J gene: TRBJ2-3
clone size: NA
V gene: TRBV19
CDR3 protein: CASSKVGTSGSTDTQYF
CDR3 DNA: TGTGCCAGTAGTAAGGTGGGGACTAGCGGGAGCACAGATACGCAGTATTTT

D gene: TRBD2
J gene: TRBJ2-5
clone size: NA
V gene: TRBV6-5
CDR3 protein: CASSYSSGDQETQYF
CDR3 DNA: TGTGCCAGCAGTTACTCGAGCGGGGATCAAGAGACCCAGTACTTC

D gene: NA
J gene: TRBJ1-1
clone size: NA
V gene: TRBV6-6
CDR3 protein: CASTAGKNTEAFF
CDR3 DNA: TGTGCCAGCACGGCGGGGAAGAACACTGAAGCTTTCTTT

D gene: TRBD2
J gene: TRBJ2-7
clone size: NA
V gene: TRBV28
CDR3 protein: CASSLIAGAPYEQYF
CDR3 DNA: TGTGCCAGCAGTTTGATTGCGGGAGCCCCCTACGAGCAGTACTTC

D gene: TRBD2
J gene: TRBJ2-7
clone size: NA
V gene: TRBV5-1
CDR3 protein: CASSLGQAGGRNEQYF
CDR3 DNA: TGCGCCAGCAGCTTGGGGCAAGCGGGAGGCAGGAACGAGCAGTACTTC

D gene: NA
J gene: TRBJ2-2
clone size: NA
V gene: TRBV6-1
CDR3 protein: CASSEEGQRGTGELFF
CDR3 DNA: TGTGCCAGCAGTGAAGAGGGCCAGAGGGGCACCGGGGAGCTGTTTTTT

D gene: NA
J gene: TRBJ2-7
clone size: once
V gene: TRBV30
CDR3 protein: CAWSTSSYEQYF
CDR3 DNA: TGTGCCTGGAGCACTAGCAGCTACGAGCAGTACTTC

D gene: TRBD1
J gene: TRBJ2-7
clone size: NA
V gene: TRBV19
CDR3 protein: CASSLKTGDPYEQYF
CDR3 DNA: TGTGCCAGTAGTTTGAAGACAGGGGACCCCTACGAGCAGTACTTC

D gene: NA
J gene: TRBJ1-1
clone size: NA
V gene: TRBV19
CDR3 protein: CASSTGWGTEAFF
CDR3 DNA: TGTGCCAGTAGTACAGGGTGGGGGACTGAAGCTTTCTTT

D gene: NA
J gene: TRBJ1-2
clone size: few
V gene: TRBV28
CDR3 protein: CASSTWTELHGYTF
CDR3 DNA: TGTGCCAGCAGTACTTGGACGGAGCTTCATGGCTACACCTTC

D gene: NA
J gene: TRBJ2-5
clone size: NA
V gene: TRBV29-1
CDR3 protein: CSATASLQETQYF
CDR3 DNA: TGCAGCGCTACAGCGAGTCTTCAAGAGACCCAGTACTTC

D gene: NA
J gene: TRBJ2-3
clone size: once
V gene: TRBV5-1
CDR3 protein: CASSYRVADTQYF
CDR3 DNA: TGCGCCAGCAGTTACAGGGTAGCAGATACGCAGTATTTT

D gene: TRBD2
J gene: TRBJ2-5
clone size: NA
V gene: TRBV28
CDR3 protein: CASSFTSGSRETQYF
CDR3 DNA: TGTGCCAGCAGTTTTACTAGCGGGAGTCGGGAGACCCAGTACTTC

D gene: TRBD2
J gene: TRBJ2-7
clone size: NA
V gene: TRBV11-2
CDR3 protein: CASSYTGTSGIYEQYF
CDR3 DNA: TGTGCCAGCAGCTATACCGGGACTAGCGGGATCTACGAGCAGTACTTC

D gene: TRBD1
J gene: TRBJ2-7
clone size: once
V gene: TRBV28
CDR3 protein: CASSNLGTGVSYEQYF
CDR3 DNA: TGTGCCAGCAGCAACCTCGGGACAGGGGTGTCCTACGAGCAGTACTTC

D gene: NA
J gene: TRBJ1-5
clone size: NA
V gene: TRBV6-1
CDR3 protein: CASSGTLMGNQPQHF
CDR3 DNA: TGTGCCAGCAGTGGAACTCTCATGGGCAATCAGCCCCAGCATTTT

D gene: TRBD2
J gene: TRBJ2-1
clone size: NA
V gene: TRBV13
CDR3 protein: CASSFAGAISYNEQFF
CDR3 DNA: TGTGCCAGCAGCTTTGCGGGAGCGATCTCCTACAATGAGCAGTTCTTC

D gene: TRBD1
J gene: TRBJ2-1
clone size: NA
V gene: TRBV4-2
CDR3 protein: CASSQAGTGNNEQFF
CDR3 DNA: TGTGCCAGCAGCCAAGCCGGGACAGGGAACAATGAGCAGTTCTTC

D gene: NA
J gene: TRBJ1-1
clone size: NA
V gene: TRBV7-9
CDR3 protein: CASSPDTAPAGTEAFF
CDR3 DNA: TGTGCCAGCAGCCCGGACACCGCACCGGCGGGCACTGAAGCTTTCTTT

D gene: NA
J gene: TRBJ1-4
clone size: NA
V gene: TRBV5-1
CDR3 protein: CASSRGAAWSTNEKLFF
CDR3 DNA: TGCGCCAGCAGCCGAGGGGCTGCTTGGTCAACTAATGAAAAACTGTTTTTT

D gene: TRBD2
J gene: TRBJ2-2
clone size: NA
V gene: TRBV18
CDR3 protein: CASSPLRRGGHNGELFF
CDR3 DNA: TGTGCCAGCTCACCATTACGACGGGGGGGCCACAACGGGGAGCTGTTTTTT

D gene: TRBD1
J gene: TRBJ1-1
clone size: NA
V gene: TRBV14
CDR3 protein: CASSQGADRGRAFF
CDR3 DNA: TGTGCCAGCAGCCAAGGGGCGGACAGGGGCAGAGCTTTCTTT

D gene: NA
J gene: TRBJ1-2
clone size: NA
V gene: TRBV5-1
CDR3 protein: CASSLGQLESGYTF
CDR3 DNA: TGCGCCAGCAGCTTGGGACAGCTGGAGTCTGGCTACACCTTC

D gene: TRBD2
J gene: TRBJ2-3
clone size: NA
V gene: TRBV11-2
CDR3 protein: CASSLLGGSSADTQYF
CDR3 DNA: TGTGCCAGCAGCCTCCTTGGCGGGAGTAGTGCAGATACGCAGTATTTT

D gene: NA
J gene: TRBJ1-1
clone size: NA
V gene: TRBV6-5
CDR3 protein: CASSSPTGNTEAFF
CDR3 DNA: TGTGCCAGCAGTTCCCCGACAGGAAACACTGAAGCTTTCTTT

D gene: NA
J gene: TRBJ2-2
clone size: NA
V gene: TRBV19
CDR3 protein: CASKDQVNTGELFF
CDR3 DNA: TGTGCCAGTAAAGATCAGGTTAACACCGGGGAGCTGTTTTTT

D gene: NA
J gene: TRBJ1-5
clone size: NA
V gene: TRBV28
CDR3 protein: CASSLSAASWSNQPQHF
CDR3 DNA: TGTGCCAGCAGTTTATCCGCCGCGTCGTGGAGCAATCAGCCCCAGCATTTT

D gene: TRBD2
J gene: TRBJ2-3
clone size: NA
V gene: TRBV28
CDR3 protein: CASSLWAIGGRAVGGTDTQYF
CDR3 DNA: TGTGCCAGCAGTTTATGGGCCATTGGCGGGAGGGCCGTCGGTGGCACAGATACGCAGTATTTT

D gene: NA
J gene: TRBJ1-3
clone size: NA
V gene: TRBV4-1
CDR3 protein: CASSQDSGKGNTIYF
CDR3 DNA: TGCGCCAGCAGCCAAGATTCCGGGAAAGGAAACACCATATATTTT

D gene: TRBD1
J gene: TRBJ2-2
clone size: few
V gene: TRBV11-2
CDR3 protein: CASSTRQGGELFF
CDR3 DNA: TGTGCCAGCAGCACCCGACAGGGCGGGGAGCTGTTTTTT

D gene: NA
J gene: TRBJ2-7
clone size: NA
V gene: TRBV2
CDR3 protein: CASSATESSYEQYF
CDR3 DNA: TGTGCCAGCAGTGCGACGGAGAGCTCCTACGAGCAGTACTTC

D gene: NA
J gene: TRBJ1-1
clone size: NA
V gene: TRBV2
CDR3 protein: CASSESSYTEAFF
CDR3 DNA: TGTGCCAGCAGTGAATCCAGCTACACTGAAGCTTTCTTT

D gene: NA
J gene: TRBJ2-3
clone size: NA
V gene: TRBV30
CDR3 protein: CAWSVPNRWKQISTDTQYF
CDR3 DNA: TGTGCCTGGAGTGTACCCAACCGTTGGAAGCAGATATCCACAGATACGCAGTATTTT

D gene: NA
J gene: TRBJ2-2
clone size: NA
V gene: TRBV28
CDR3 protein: CASSFDIPPGELFF
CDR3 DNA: TGTGCCAGCAGTTTCGACATTCCTCCTGGGGAGCTGTTTTTT